A selection of T cell receptor beta chains follows, all from one sample in a study of blood T cell repertoires in COVID-19. The method was immunoSEQ multiplex PCR; TCRdb's version includes in-frame clones alone and lacks a portion of them. The data contain some 180,000 clones, around four fifths of them singletons. The sample comprised peripheral blood. The receptors stem from a woman aged 70-85 years who had recovered from COVID-19. Each CDR3 is given with its conserved first and last residue. D genes are given only for firm matches. Size is omitted from some rows. Given values are once, few, many or a class for expanded clones.

len	abundance	v_gene	j_gene	d_gene	CDR3aa	CDR3nt
17	.	TRBV4-1	TRBJ2-1	.	CASSQDPGGRPYNEQFF	TGCGCCAGCAGCCAAGATCCTGGCGGGCGACCTTACAATGAGCAGTTCTTC
16	.	TRBV4-1	TRBJ2-7	TRBD2	CASSHPLAGGRYEQYF	TGCGCCAGCAGCCACCCACTAGCGGGAGGGCGTTACGAGCAGTACTTC
15	.	TRBV18	TRBJ2-3	TRBD1	CASSPGTGPSDTQYF	TGTGCCAGCTCACCAGGGACAGGGCCCTCAGATACGCAGTATTTT
14	once	TRBV7-9	TRBJ2-4	.	CASSPPAVGNIQYF	TGTGCCAGCAGCCCCCCAGCGGTCGGAAACATTCAGTACTTC
17	.	TRBV5-1	TRBJ2-3	TRBD2	CASSLGPSGTFTDTQYF	TGCGCCAGCAGCTTGGGGCCTAGCGGCACCTTCACAGATACGCAGTATTTT
15	.	TRBV7-2	TRBJ1-2	.	CASSPPIGANYGYTF	TGTGCCAGCAGCCCCCCTATTGGAGCTAACTATGGCTACACCTTC
15	.	TRBV19	TRBJ1-1	TRBD1	CASTDRGELNTEAFF	TGTGCCAGTACGGACAGGGGGGAATTGAACACTGAAGCTTTCTTT
15	.	TRBV27	TRBJ1-1	.	CASGRAGAVGTEAFF	TGTGCCAGCGGTAGGGCAGGGGCCGTTGGCACTGAAGCTTTCTTT
12	few	TRBV6-6	TRBJ1-1	.	CASSDSRTEAFF	TGTGCCAGCAGTGACTCGCGGACTGAAGCTTTCTTT
16	.	TRBV6-2/TRBV6-3	TRBJ2-7	.	CASSYGPGWSSYEQYF	TGTGCCAGCAGTTACGGGCCGGGATGGAGCTCCTACGAGCAGTACTTC
12	.	TRBV3-1/TRBV3-2	TRBJ2-5	.	CASSQSLETQYF	TGTGCCAGCAGCCAATCCCTGGAGACCCAGTACTTC
16	.	TRBV6-6	TRBJ1-3	TRBD1	CASTPPGQNRGNTIYF	TGTGCCAGCACCCCCCCGGGACAGAATCGAGGAAACACCATATATTTT
13	.	TRBV3-1/TRBV3-2	TRBJ2-7	.	CASSQDWSYEQYF	TGTGCCAGCAGCCAAGACTGGAGCTACGAGCAGTACTTC
14	many	TRBV7-3	TRBJ1-6	TRBD1	CASSEGQGVSPLHF	TGTGCCAGCAGCGAAGGACAGGGTGTTTCACCCCTCCACTTT
13	once	TRBV28	TRBJ1-4	.	CAILSGWDEKLFF	TGTGCCATCCTATCCGGGTGGGATGAAAAACTGTTTTTT
14	.	TRBV28	TRBJ2-3	TRBD2	CASSLAGATDTQYF	TGTGCCAGCAGCCTAGCGGGGGCCACAGATACGCAGTATTTT
12	.	TRBV29-1	TRBJ1-1	TRBD1	CSATGGWTEAFF	TGCAGCGCGACAGGGGGCTGGACTGAAGCTTTCTTT
13	.	TRBV10-1	TRBJ1-2	TRBD1	CASSDGTGDGYTF	TGCGCCAGCAGTGACGGGACAGGGGATGGCTACACCTTC
13	.	TRBV7-2	TRBJ1-6	.	CASSLGAWSPLHF	TGTGCCAGCAGCTTAGGTGCGTGGTCACCCCTCCACTTT
15	.	TRBV5-1	TRBJ2-3	.	CASSLEAGVVDTQYF	TGCGCCAGCAGCTTGGAGGCAGGGGTGGTAGATACGCAGTATTTT
14	.	TRBV7-2	TRBJ1-5	.	CASSADSSNQPQHF	TGTGCCAGCAGCGCCGACAGTAGCAATCAGCCCCAGCATTTT
19	once	TRBV28	TRBJ2-2	TRBD2	CASSLWSGLAEWDTGELFF	TGTGCCAGCAGTTTATGGAGTGGCCTAGCGGAGTGGGACACCGGGGAGCTGTTTTTT
13	.	TRBV6-5	TRBJ2-7	TRBD1	CGAKQGPSYEQYF	TGCGGGGCGAAACAGGGGCCCTCCTACGAGCAGTACTTC
10	.	TRBV3-1/TRBV3-2	TRBJ1-1	.	CASSQDRQVF	TGTGCCAGCAGCCAAGACAGACAGGTTTTT
13	.	TRBV28	TRBJ1-2	TRBD1	CASSLRTGMGYTF	TGTGCCAGCAGTTTGCGGACAGGGATGGGCTACACCTTC
13	.	TRBV3-1/TRBV3-2	TRBJ1-2	.	CASSQASGNGYTF	TGTGCCAGCAGCCAAGCTTCCGGGAATGGCTACACCTTC
14	.	TRBV6-5	TRBJ1-2	.	CASSYTDRGGGYTF	TGTGCCAGCAGTTACACCGACCGGGGGGGCGGCTACACCTTC
15	once	TRBV9	TRBJ1-6	TRBD1	CASSVGTGVYSPLHF	TGTGCCAGCAGCGTAGGGACAGGGGTGTATTCACCCCTCCACTTT
15	.	TRBV4-1	TRBJ2-5	TRBD2	CASSPRAGVWETQYF	TGCGCCAGCAGCCCGCGGGCGGGAGTGTGGGAGACCCAGTACTTC
13	few	TRBV3-1/TRBV3-2	TRBJ1-5	.	CASSQGTQGPQHF	TGTGCCAGCAGCCAAGGGACCCAGGGGCCCCAGCATTTT
14	.	TRBV30	TRBJ1-2	.	CAWSVRARGYGYTF	TGTGCCTGGAGTGTACGGGCCAGGGGCTATGGCTACACCTTC
14	.	TRBV7-9	TRBJ2-2	.	CASGPPANTGELFF	TGTGCCAGCGGCCCGCCCGCAAACACCGGGGAGCTGTTTTTT
14	.	TRBV18	TRBJ2-1	.	CASSPSLGKNEQFF	TGTGCCAGCTCACCATCACTCGGGAAGAATGAGCAGTTCTTC
16	.	TRBV30	TRBJ2-2	.	CAWSVLGGTNTGELFF	TGTGCCTGGAGTGTACTTGGGGGGACGAACACCGGGGAGCTGTTTTTT
14	.	TRBV15	TRBJ1-2	.	CATSRDGFRYGYTF	TGTGCCACCAGCAGAGATGGTTTTCGGTATGGCTACACCTTC
13	.	TRBV6-5	TRBJ1-2	TRBD1	CASSRQGNYGYTF	TGTGCCAGCAGCCGACAGGGGAACTATGGCTACACCTTC
11	.	TRBV7-9	TRBJ2-7	.	CASSLGRGQYF	TGTGCCAGCAGCTTAGGTCGCGGGCAGTACTTC
14	few	TRBV25-1	TRBJ1-2	.	CASSEYMGGFGYTF	TGTGCCAGCAGTGAATATATGGGAGGATTTGGCTACACCTTC
11	.	TRBV18	TRBJ1-1	.	CASSPEAEAFF	TGTGCCAGCTCACCGGAGGCTGAAGCTTTCTTT
15	.	TRBV6-5	TRBJ1-5	TRBD1	CASSMDRGSNQPQHF	TGTGCCAGCAGTATGGACAGGGGAAGCAATCAGCCCCAGCATTTT
11	few	TRBV29-1	TRBJ2-7	.	CSVASSYEQYF	TGCAGCGTTGCGAGTAGTTACGAGCAGTACTTC
13	.	TRBV3-1/TRBV3-2	TRBJ2-5	TRBD2	CASSPGRVKTQYF	TGTGCCAGCAGCCCAGGGAGGGTTAAGACCCAGTACTTC
13	.	TRBV11-1	TRBJ2-3	.	CASSPRRVDTQYF	TGTGCCAGCAGCCCTAGGCGTGTAGATACGCAGTATTTT
16	.	TRBV3-1/TRBV3-2	TRBJ2-3	.	CASSQAAGPGTDTQYF	TGTGCCAGCAGCCAAGCGGCGGGGCCCGGCACAGATACGCAGTATTTT
17	.	TRBV6-8	TRBJ1-6	.	CASSPRRAMKYNSPLHF	TGTGCCAGCAGTCCCCGGCGGGCCATGAAATATAATTCACCCCTCCACTTT
13	.	TRBV4-2	TRBJ1-1	.	CASSQEGGTEAFF	TGTGCCAGCAGCCAAGAGGGGGGTACTGAAGCTTTCTTT
17	.	TRBV27	TRBJ2-1	TRBD2	CASKSGLAGGPYNEQFF	TGTGCCAGCAAATCGGGACTAGCGGGAGGACCTTACAATGAGCAGTTCTTC
12	few	TRBV10-2	TRBJ2-1	TRBD2	CATGLGDNEQFF	TGCGCCACCGGACTAGGGGACAATGAGCAGTTCTTC
16	.	TRBV7-3	TRBJ2-1	.	CASSPQGASSYNEQFF	TGTGCCAGCAGCCCTCAGGGCGCCAGCTCCTACAATGAGCAGTTCTTC
13	.	TRBV11-2	TRBJ2-5	.	CASSTGNQETQYF	TGTGCCAGCAGCACAGGGAACCAAGAGACCCAGTACTTC
12	.	TRBV10-1	TRBJ1-2	TRBD1	CASSSPGQPSTF	TGCGCCAGCAGTTCCCCGGGACAGCCCAGTACCTTC
13	.	TRBV30	TRBJ2-2	.	CAWSNSGTGELFF	TGTGCCTGGAGTAACTCGGGCACCGGGGAGCTGTTTTTT
14	.	TRBV7-3	TRBJ1-1	TRBD1	CASSPGQELSEAFF	TGTGCCAGCAGCCCCGGACAGGAACTGTCTGAAGCTTTCTTT
15	.	TRBV2	TRBJ2-2	.	CASSEEVGAAGELFF	TGTGCCAGCAGTGAAGAGGTGGGGGCGGCCGGGGAGCTGTTTTTT
17	.	TRBV4-2	TRBJ1-5	TRBD1	CASSPDRGADSNQPQHF	TGTGCCAGCAGCCCTGACAGGGGGGCAGATAGCAATCAGCCCCAGCATTTT